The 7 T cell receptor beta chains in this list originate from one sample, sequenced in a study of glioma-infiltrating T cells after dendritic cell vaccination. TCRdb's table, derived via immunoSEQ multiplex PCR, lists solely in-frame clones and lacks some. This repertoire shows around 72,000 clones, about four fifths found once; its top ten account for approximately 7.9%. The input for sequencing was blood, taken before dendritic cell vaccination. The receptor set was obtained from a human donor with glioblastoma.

The CDR3 bases are TGCGCCAGCAGCTTGATCGGGCAGGGCACCGGGGAGCTGTTTTTT. Its protein is CASSLIGQGTGELFF. The V call is TRBV5-1, the J call TRBJ2-2; D is perhaps TRBD1 (5 bases). This CDR3 has 15 amino acids. Deletions cut 1 base from V and 4 bases from J, with 11 bases between. Germline V gene lookup returns CDR1 SGHRS and CDR2 YFSETQ.

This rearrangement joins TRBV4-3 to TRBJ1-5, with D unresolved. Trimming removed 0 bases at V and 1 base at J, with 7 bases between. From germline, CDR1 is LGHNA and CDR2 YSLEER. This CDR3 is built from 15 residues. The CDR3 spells CASSQDRWSNQPQHF. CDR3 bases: TGCGCCAGCAGCCAAGATCGGTGGAGCAATCAGCCCCAGCATTTT.

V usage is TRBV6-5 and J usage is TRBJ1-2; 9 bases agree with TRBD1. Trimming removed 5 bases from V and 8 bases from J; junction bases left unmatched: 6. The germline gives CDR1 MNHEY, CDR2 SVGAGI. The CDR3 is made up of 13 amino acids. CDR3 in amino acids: CASSRDRERGYTF. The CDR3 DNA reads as TGTGCCAGCAGTCGGGACAGGGAACGCGGCTACACCTTC.

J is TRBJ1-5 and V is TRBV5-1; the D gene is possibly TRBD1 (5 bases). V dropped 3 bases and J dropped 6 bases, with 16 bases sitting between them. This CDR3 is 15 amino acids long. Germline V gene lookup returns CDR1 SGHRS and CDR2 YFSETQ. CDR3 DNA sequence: TGCGCCAGCAGCTGGCGACCCGGGGGGGGTCAGCCCCAGCATTTT. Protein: CASSWRPGGGQPQHF. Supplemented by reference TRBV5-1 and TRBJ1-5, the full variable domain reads KAGVTQTPRYLIKTRGQQVTLSCSPISGHRSVSWYQQTPGQGLQFLFEYFSETQRNKGNFPGRFSGRQFSNSRSEMNVSTLELGDSALYLCASSWRPGGGQPQHFGDGTRLSIL.

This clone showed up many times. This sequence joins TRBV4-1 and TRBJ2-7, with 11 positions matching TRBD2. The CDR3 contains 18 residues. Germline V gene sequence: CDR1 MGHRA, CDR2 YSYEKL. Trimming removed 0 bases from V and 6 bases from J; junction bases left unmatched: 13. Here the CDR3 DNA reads TGCGCCAGCAGCCAAGAAACTAGCGGGGGAACTGCGGGCGGCGAGCAGTACTTC. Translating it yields CASSQETSGGTAGGEQYF.

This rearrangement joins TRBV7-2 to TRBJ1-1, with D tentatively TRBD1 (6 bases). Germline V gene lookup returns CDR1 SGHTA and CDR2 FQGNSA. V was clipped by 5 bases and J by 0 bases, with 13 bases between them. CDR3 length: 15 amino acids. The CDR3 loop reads CASSPPGQMNTEAFF. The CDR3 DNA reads TGTGCCAGCAGCCCCCCGGGACAAATGAACACTGAAGCTTTCTTT.

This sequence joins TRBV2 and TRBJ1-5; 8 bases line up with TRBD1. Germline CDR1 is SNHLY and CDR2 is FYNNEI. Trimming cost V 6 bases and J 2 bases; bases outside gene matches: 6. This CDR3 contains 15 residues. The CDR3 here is CASRPGTGGNQPQHF. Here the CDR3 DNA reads TGTGCCAGCAGACCCGGGACAGGAGGCAATCAGCCCCAGCATTTT.